The 26 T cell receptor beta chains below all came from one sample that was sequenced in a study of cytomegalovirus exposure and HLA in healthy donors. Both 60 Vbeta primers and 13 Jbeta primers went into the PCR. The protocol was immunoSEQ multiplex PCR, while the TCRdb copy is restricted to in-frame clones and leaves out a portion. Of 150,000 or so clones in the sample, roughly 80% were seen once. Sequencing was carried out using PBMCs. The source is a male donor in good health and CMV-seropositive.

This clone was seen only a few times. Germline is not matched at one junction end, which may reflect a read error. V and J are TRBV19 and TRBJ2-6; a possible D gene is TRBD1 (5 bases). Germline V lookup: CDR1 LNHDA, CDR2 SQIVND (reference sequence). This CDR3 has 17 residues. As DNA, the CDR3 is TGTGCCAGTAGTACGGCCACAGTGGGCTCTGGGGCCAACGGCCTGACTTTC. It encodes CASSTATVGSGANGLTF. The full variable domain, rest sourced from reference TRBV19 and TRBJ2-6, is DGGITQSPKYLFRKEGQNVTLSCEQNLNHDAMYWYRQDPGQGLRLIYYSQIVNDFQKGDIAEGYSVSREKKESFPLTVTSAQKNPTAFYLCASSTATVGSGANGLTFGAGSRLTVL.

This clone has just one count. The CDR3 loop reads CAHGQGVEKLFF. CDR3 nucleotide sequence: TGTGCTCACGGACAGGGGGTGGAAAAACTGTTTTTT. This chain links TRBV30 with TRBJ1-4; 10 bases match TRBD1. The CDR3 sequence is 12 residues long. The germline V gene has CDR1 GTSNPN and CDR2 SVGIG (reference sequence).

The rearrangement joins TRBV4-3 to TRBJ2-7, with a weak D call TRBD2 (7 bases). Germline V gives CDR1 LGHNA, CDR2 YSLEER. The CDR3 runs to 15 residues. Trimming stripped 4 bases from V and 2 bases from J, with 15 bases between. CDR3 residues: CASSREGGGAYEQYF. The CDR3, as DNA: TGCGCCAGCAGCCGAGAAGGAGGGGGGGCCTACGAGCAGTACTTC.

This chain joins TRBV5-4 and TRBJ1-1; D remains ambiguous. Trimming shortened V by 4 bases and J by 7 bases, and 20 bases separated the two germline ends. The CDR3 is 15 residues long. From germline, CDR1 is SGHNT and CDR2 YYREEE (reference sequence). The CDR3 nucleotides are TGTGCCAGCAGCCCGCCGGCGGGCCAGTACGTTGAAGCTTTCTTT. This codes for CASSPPAGQYVEAFF.

This clone was detected only once. The junction differs from germline at one of its ends, possibly a read error. The chain links TRBV7-9 to TRBJ2-7; 9 bases map to TRBD2. Germline V gives CDR1 SEHNR, CDR2 FQNEAQ (reference sequence). The length of the CDR3 is 15 residues. This CDR3 reads CSSTSPTSGTYEQYF. The CDR3 nucleotides read TGTTCCAGCACCTCCCCGACTAGCGGCACCTACGAGCAGTACTTC.

The rearrangement links TRBV28 to TRBJ2-1; 7 bases agree with TRBD2. The CDR3 contains 16 residues. After removal of 2 bases from V and 0 bases from J, the junction contained 4 bases not matched to a gene. Germline CDR1 and CDR2: MDHEN and SYDVKM. CDR3 bases: TGTGCCAGCAGTTTAAGTATAGCGGGCTCCTACAATGAGCAGTTCTTC. This codes for CASSLSIAGSYNEQFF.

The V and J genes are TRBV2 and TRBJ1-2; 10 positions agree with TRBD1. This CDR3 has 15 residues. V lost 5 bases, J lost 9 bases, and 12 bases stayed unmatched. Germline CDR1 and CDR2: SNHLY and FYNNEI. The CDR3 bases are TGTGCCAGCAGTTTGACAGGGGGCCCGGAGGGGAGCTACACCTTC. Its protein product is CASSLTGGPEGSYTF.

The chain combines TRBV19 with TRBJ2-7; 7 nucleotides agree with TRBD1. The V and J ends lost 4 bases and 3 bases, in that order; junction bases with no gene match: 9. The germline CDR1 and CDR2 sequences are LNHDA and SQIVND (reference sequence). The length of the CDR3 is 15 residues. CDR3 amino acids: CASSRKTGQLYEQYF. CDR3 DNA sequence: TGTGCCAGTAGTAGAAAGACGGGACAGCTCTACGAGCAGTACTTC. Combining the CDR3 with reference TRBV19 and TRBJ2-7 gives the whole variable domain DGGITQSPKYLFRKEGQNVTLSCEQNLNHDAMYWYRQDPGQGLRLIYYSQIVNDFQKGDIAEGYSVSREKKESFPLTVTSAQKNPTAFYLCASSRKTGQLYEQYFGPGTRLTVT.

This sequence joins TRBV19 and TRBJ2-3; a possible D gene is TRBD2 (5 bases). The CDR3 consists of 15 residues. V was shortened by 7 bases and J by 6 bases, with 20 bases between the two germline ends. CDR1 LNHDA and CDR2 SQIVND come from the germline V gene (reference sequence). In nucleotides, the CDR3 is TGTGCCAGTAACCCGCGGTTTGGGAGATTCGATACGCAGTATTTT. Translating gives CASNPRFGRFDTQYF. The full variable domain, its missing parts supplied by reference TRBV19 and TRBJ2-3, is DGGITQSPKYLFRKEGQNVTLSCEQNLNHDAMYWYRQDPGQGLRLIYYSQIVNDFQKGDIAEGYSVSREKKESFPLTVTSAQKNPTAFYLCASNPRFGRFDTQYFGPGTRLTVL.

The chain employs TRBV5-4 and TRBJ2-7, with TRBD1 matching over 12 bases. The CDR3 length is 17 residues. Germline values: CDR1 SGHNT, CDR2 YYREEE (reference sequence). With 5 bases clipped from V and 3 bases from J, the junction kept 12 bases outside the gene matches. CDR3 nucleotides: TGTGCCAGCAGTTTAGGGACAGGGGGCTTTGTTGTCTACGAGCAGTACTTC. Residues: CASSLGTGGFVVYEQYF.

The chain is built from TRBV6-5 and TRBJ2-5; 7 bases are shared with TRBD1. Germline V gene lookup returns CDR1 MNHEY and CDR2 SVGAGI. The CDR3 length is 14 residues. V lost 2 bases to trimming and J lost 5 bases; unmatched junction nucleotides: 5. The CDR3 DNA is TGTGCCAGCAGTTACAGGGGGCAAGCGGAGACCCAGTACTTC. Its protein product is CASSYRGQAETQYF.

The V and J genes are TRBV6-1 and TRBJ2-3, with 9 bases that match TRBD1. The CDR3 totals 15 residues. Trimming cost V 4 bases and J 4 bases; bases outside gene matches: 6. Germline V lookup: CDR1 MNHNS, CDR2 SASEGT. The CDR3, as DNA: TGTGCCAGCAGTGTCGAGACAGGGGGGCCAGATACGCAGTATTTT. The encoded protein is CASSVETGGPDTQYF.

The chain recombines TRBV10-2 with TRBJ2-1, with D possibly being TRBD1 (6 bases). Germline V gene sequence: CDR1 WSHSY, CDR2 SAAADI. V lost 6 bases, J lost 5 bases, and 14 bases lay in between. The CDR3 contains 14 residues. This chain's CDR3 is CASRIPGHDNEQFF. Here the CDR3 DNA reads TGCGCCAGCAGAATTCCGGGACACGACAATGAGCAGTTCTTC.

The chain combines TRBV6-1 with TRBJ2-3; 7 bases line up with TRBD2. The trim removed 2 bases at V and 4 bases at J, leaving 18 bases unmatched. Looked up from germline, CDR1 is MNHNS and CDR2 is SASEGT. The CDR3 is 19 residues long. This chain's CDR3 is CASSEIRSRAGASADTQYF. For the CDR3, the DNA is TGTGCCAGCAGTGAAATCCGTTCCCGGGCGGGAGCCTCTGCAGATACGCAGTATTTT.

The rearrangement joins TRBV9 to TRBJ2-3; 7 bases line up with TRBD2. Looked up from germline, CDR1 is SGDLS and CDR2 is YYNGEE. There are 12 residues in the CDR3. Germline trimming cut 4 bases from V and 14 bases from J; bases unmatched to any gene: 10. DNA of the CDR3: TGTGCCAGCAGCAAAGGGGAGGGACCCGCGTATTTT. Its protein product is CASSKGEGPAYF.

The chain employs TRBV5-1 and TRBJ2-7; 7 bases map to TRBD1. There are 14 residues in the CDR3. The germline V gene has CDR1 SGHRS and CDR2 YFSETQ. V lost 3 bases to trimming and J lost 6 bases; unmatched junction nucleotides: 9. The CDR3 bases are TGCGCCAGCAGCTCCTCGACAGGGTCGTTCGAGCAGTACTTC. Translation: CASSSSTGSFEQYF.

The chain carries TRBV18 and TRBJ2-2; 9 bases are shared with TRBD1. CDR3 size: 16 residues. V lost 4 bases to trimming and J lost 1 base; unmatched junction nucleotides: 4. Germline V gene data show CDR1 as KGHSH and CDR2 as LQKENI. The CDR3 protein is CASSQGTGLNTGELFF. CDR3 coding DNA: TGTGCCAGCTCACAAGGGACAGGGTTGAACACCGGGGAGCTGTTTTTT.

The genes are TRBV27 and TRBJ1-5; 9 bases are a match to TRBD1. CDR1 and CDR2 from the germline V gene are MNHEY and SMNVEV (reference sequence). J lost 7 bases, V lost 6 bases, and 7 bases had no gene match. This CDR3 has 14 residues. CDR3 coding DNA: TGTGCCAGCAGCGTGGGACAGGGAGTGCAGCCCCAGCATTTT. It codes for CASSVGQGVQPQHF.

This chain joins TRBV15 and TRBJ2-1; possibly TRBD1 for D (6 bases). Trimming pared 3 bases from V and 4 bases from J, leaving 16 bases between. The germline gives CDR1 LNHNV, CDR2 YYDKDF (reference sequence). The length of the CDR3 is 16 residues. CDR3 region: CATSSPPTGPYNEQFF. The DNA for the CDR3 is TGTGCCACCAGCAGCCCTCCGACAGGACCTTACAATGAGCAGTTCTTC.

The J gene is TRBJ2-5, the V gene TRBV29-1; tentatively, D is TRBD1 (6 bases). The CDR3 is 12 amino acids. Germline CDR1 reads SQVTM; CDR2 reads ANQGSEA. V was trimmed by 4 bases and J by 3 bases, leaving 9 bases between them. The CDR3 sequence: CSVVDREETQYF. As DNA, the CDR3 is TGCAGCGTTGTGGACAGAGAAGAGACCCAGTACTTC.

The chain links TRBV21-1 to TRBJ2-7; the table calls TRBD1, which could not be checked here. TRBV21-1 is listed as a pseudogene. The CDR3 extends over 15 amino acids. CDR3 nucleotides: TGTGCCAGCAGCAAAGCCTACAGGTACTCCTACGAGCAGTACTTC. Translation: CASSKAYRYSYEQYF.

The chain carries TRBV19 and TRBJ1-5; 9 nucleotides match TRBD1. The CDR3 loop spans 12 amino acids. V dropped 0 bases and J dropped 14; count of bases not matched to a gene: 2. Germline CDR1 and CDR2: LNHDA and SQIVND (reference sequence). The CDR3 is CASSIEGTGKHF. CDR3 DNA sequence: TGTGCCAGTAGTATAGAAGGGACAGGGAAGCATTTT. The full variable domain, in which reference TRBV19 and TRBJ1-5 provide the parts outside the CDR3, is DGGITQSPKYLFRKEGQNVTLSCEQNLNHDAMYWYRQDPGQGLRLIYYSQIVNDFQKGDIAEGYSVSREKKESFPLTVTSAQKNPTAFYLCASSIEGTGKHFGDGTRLSIL.

The rearrangement uses TRBV19 and TRBJ1-5, with a tentative D call TRBD1 (5 bases). Between the trimmed V and J ends, which lost 5 bases and 6 bases, there was a span of 17 bases. The CDR3 consists of 15 residues. Germline V lookup: CDR1 LNHDA, CDR2 SQIVND (reference sequence). The CDR3 nucleotides are TGTGCCAGTAGTCGAGGGTGGCAGGGAGGTCAGCCCCAGCATTTT. This encodes CASSRGWQGGQPQHF. Together with reference TRBV19 and TRBJ1-5, the CDR3 gives the full variable domain: DGGITQSPKYLFRKEGQNVTLSCEQNLNHDAMYWYRQDPGQGLRLIYYSQIVNDFQKGDIAEGYSVSREKKESFPLTVTSAQKNPTAFYLCASSRGWQGGQPQHFGDGTRLSIL.

The chain joins TRBV2 to TRBJ1-1, with D possibly TRBD1 on 5 matching bases. Trimming stripped 5 bases from V and 4 bases from J, with 11 bases between. Germline V gives CDR1 SNHLY, CDR2 FYNNEI. CDR3 size: 13 residues. CDR3 coding DNA: TGTGCCAGCAGTAATAGACAGTTCACTGAAGCTTTCTTT. Protein: CASSNRQFTEAFF.

V is TRBV2 and J is TRBJ2-3, with D perhaps matching TRBD2 (6 bases). The ends were cut back, 6 bases at V and 2 bases at J, with 12 bases in the middle. CDR1 and CDR2 from the germline V gene are SNHLY and FYNNEI. CDR3 length equals 14 residues. CDR3 nucleotides: TGTGCCAGCAGCACGACTAGTTACACAGATACGCAGTATTTT. Protein product: CASSTTSYTDTQYF.

The rearrangement joins TRBV27 to TRBJ2-7; 8 nucleotides match TRBD1. From germline, CDR1 is MNHEY and CDR2 SMNVEV (reference sequence). The CDR3 length is 14 residues. The junction had 7 bases not matched to a gene; V was cut back by 5 bases and J by 4 bases. CDR3 region: CASSHKTGVYEQYF. The DNA for the CDR3 is TGTGCCAGCAGTCATAAGACAGGGGTGTACGAGCAGTACTTC.